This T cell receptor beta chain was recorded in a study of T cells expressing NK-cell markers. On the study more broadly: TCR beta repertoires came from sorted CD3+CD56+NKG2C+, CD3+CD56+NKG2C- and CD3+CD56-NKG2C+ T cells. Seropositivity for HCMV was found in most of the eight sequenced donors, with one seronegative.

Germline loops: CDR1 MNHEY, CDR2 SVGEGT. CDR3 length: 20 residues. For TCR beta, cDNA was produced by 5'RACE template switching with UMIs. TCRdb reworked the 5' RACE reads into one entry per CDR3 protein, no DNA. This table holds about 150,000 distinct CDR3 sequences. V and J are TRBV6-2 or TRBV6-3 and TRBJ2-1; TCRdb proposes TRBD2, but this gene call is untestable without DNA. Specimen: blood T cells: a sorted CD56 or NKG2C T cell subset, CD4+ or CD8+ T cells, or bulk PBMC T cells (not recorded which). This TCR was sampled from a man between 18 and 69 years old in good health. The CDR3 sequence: CASSKINWGVVGARSHEQFF.